The 3 T cell receptor beta chains given below trace back to one sample, sequenced in a study of shared clonotypes between healthy human individuals. Repertoires were generated with immunoSEQ multiplex PCR, while TCRdb's copy carries only in-frame clones and drops some. The table includes about 1.5 million clones, about 96% detected once. Sequenced material: naive CD4+ T cells sorted from blood. Regarding subset: CD45RA+ positively selected. The receptors shown here come from a man aged 30 to 45 in good health.

The chain combines TRBV6-1 with TRBJ1-1, with D possibly matching TRBD1 (5 bases). The length of the CDR3 is 15 residues. Trimming left V 6 bases short and J 4 bases short, with 18 bases between. CDR1 and CDR2 from the germline V gene are MNHNS and SASEGT. The CDR3 spells CASRGTAHLGTEAFF. The CDR3 DNA reads TGTGCCAGCAGGGGGACCGCGCACCTAGGCACTGAAGCTTTCTTT.

The V gene is TRBV29-1, the J gene TRBJ1-4; tentatively, D is TRBD1 (5 bases). Germline values: CDR1 SQVTM, CDR2 ANQGSEA. V shed 2 bases and J shed 8 bases, with 12 bases lying between them. The CDR3 loop spans 13 amino acids. CDR3 coding DNA: TGCAGCGTTGAACAGGGAGAAGGCGAAAAACTGTTTTTT. This codes for CSVEQGEGEKLFF.

The V gene is TRBV5-5, the J gene TRBJ2-7, with unresolved D. The germline V and J ends were trimmed by 0 bases and 3 bases, with 13 bases remaining between them. CDR3 length equals 15 residues. Germline CDR1 and CDR2: SGHKS and YYEKEE (reference sequence). CDR3 nucleotide sequence: TGTGCCAGCAGCTTGGATTACAGAATATACTACGAGCAGTACTTC. It translates to CASSLDYRIYYEQYF.